This T cell receptor (beta chain) appears in the sequencing data of a study of PD-1 blockade in mismatch repair-deficient tumors. Study as a whole: All were previously treated, progressing patients with about a dozen mismatch repair-deficient cancer types.

Study results and limitations: Tumor-resident clones, often absent from pretreatment blood, expanded after pembrolizumab and then contracted.

A word on this clone: No antigen is known for it. This specimen includes other DNA sequences encoding the same CDR3.

Every patient had mismatch repair deficiency by PCR or immunohistochemistry. Three pembrolizumab responders had their TCRs sequenced. Sequenced by immunoSEQ multiplex PCR; TCRdb stores in-frame clones only, minus some. The table lists 95,000 to 150,000 clones, 85% to 90% of them singletons. Germline CDR1 reads SGHRS; CDR2 reads YFSETQ. CDR3 length: 11 residues. The V gene lost 5 bases and the J gene lost 1 base, with 3 bases spanning the gap. This receptor was taken from an adult with mismatch repair-deficient cancer. The gene calls are TRBV5-1 and TRBJ2-5; D gene unclear. Sequencing used peripheral blood, obtained 44 weeks after starting pembrolizumab. The CDR3 loop reads CASSVQETQYF. CDR3 coding DNA: TGCGCCAGCAGTGTCCAAGAGACCCAGTACTTC. Variable domain in full (rest from reference TRBV5-1 and TRBJ2-5): KAGVTQTPRYLIKTRGQQVTLSCSPISGHRSVSWYQQTPGQGLQFLFEYFSETQRNKGNFPGRFSGRQFSNSRSEMNVSTLELGDSALYLCASSVQETQYFGPGTRLLVL.